Presented here are 29 T cell receptor beta chains from one specimen sequenced in a study of blood T cell repertoires in COVID-19. Profiled with immunoSEQ multiplex PCR; TCRdb holds only in-frame clones, not every one. The data show under 500,000 clones, around 89% seen once. Sample: peripheral blood. These receptors originate from a woman aged 25 to 45 with acute or convalescent COVID-19.

CDR3 protein: CSASYRRAPRGTEAFF. CDR3 coding DNA: TGCAGTGCTAGTTACCGACGGGCTCCCCGGGGGACTGAAGCTTTCTTT. V is TRBV20-1 and J is TRBJ1-1, with D perhaps TRBD1 (5 bases). The V end lost 3 bases, the J end lost 5 bases, and 22 bases lay between the germline ends. Germline loops: CDR1 DFQATT, CDR2 SNEGSKA (reference sequence). The CDR3 covers 16 residues.

In DNA form, the CDR3 reads TGTGCCAGCTCACGACGGGACAGGGGTCAAGAGACCCAGTACTTC. As protein: CASSRRDRGQETQYF. The rearrangement joins TRBV18 to TRBJ2-5; 10 nucleotides align to TRBD1. Unmatched junction bases numbered 4, after V lost 4 bases and J lost 2 bases. This CDR3 has 15 amino acids. The germline V gene has CDR1 KGHSH and CDR2 LQKENI.

The gene calls are TRBV10-1 and TRBJ1-1; D is unclear. Trimming removed 4 bases from V and 1 base from J, with 7 bases in between. Per germline, CDR1 WNHNN and CDR2 SYGVQD (reference sequence). The CDR3 consists of 13 residues. CDR3: CASSVDWNTEAFF. In DNA, the CDR3 is TGCGCCAGCAGTGTAGACTGGAACACTGAAGCTTTCTTT.

The chain joins TRBV15 to TRBJ1-1; 8 bases line up with TRBD1. The CDR3 length is 15 residues. V was clipped by 4 bases and J by 2 bases; unmatched bases: 6. Germline V lookup: CDR1 LNHNV, CDR2 YYDKDF (reference sequence). In nucleotides, the CDR3 is TGTGCCACCAGCATAAACAGGGGGGGAAACACTGAAGCTTTCTTT. Translated, it gives CATSINRGGNTEAFF.

This rearrangement joins TRBV27 to TRBJ2-2; 8 nucleotides agree with TRBD2. V lost 0 bases and J lost 1; bases outside the gene matches: 4. Germline values: CDR1 MNHEY, CDR2 SMNVEV (reference sequence). The CDR3 is made up of 17 amino acids. The CDR3 protein is CASSLSRGAGNTGELFF. The CDR3 region has the DNA TGTGCCAGCAGTTTATCGCGGGGGGCGGGGAACACCGGGGAGCTGTTTTTT.

The V gene is TRBV5-1, the J gene TRBJ1-2; no clear D gene. Germline V gene lookup returns CDR1 SGHRS and CDR2 YFSETQ. The length of the CDR3 is 14 residues. Between the trimmed V and J ends, which lost 2 bases and 7 bases, there was a span of 15 bases. The CDR3 is CASSFSGDSSGYTF. CDR3 DNA: TGCGCCAGCAGCTTTTCCGGCGACTCGAGTGGCTACACCTTC.

This clone was detected a few times. The chain carries TRBV6-1 and TRBJ1-2; unclear D gene. V lost 1 base, J lost 2 bases, and 8 bases lay in between. CDR1 is MNHNS, CDR2 SASEGT, per germline. The CDR3 contains 14 residues. Here the CDR3 reads CASSEEPSNYGYTF. CDR3 nucleotides: TGTGCCAGCAGTGAAGAGCCGTCGAACTATGGCTACACCTTC.

The gene calls are TRBV5-1 and TRBJ1-1, with TRBD1 as a possible D gene (5 bases). With 0 bases removed from V and 4 bases from J, the gap between germline ends came to 16 bases. Germline V gene sequence: CDR1 SGHRS, CDR2 YFSETQ. This CDR3 comprises 16 residues. CDR3 loop: CASSLARWGPGTEAFF. For the CDR3, the DNA is TGCGCCAGCAGCTTGGCGAGGTGGGGCCCTGGCACTGAAGCTTTCTTT.

The V gene is TRBV6-6, the J gene TRBJ1-5; 9 nucleotides agree with TRBD1. Trimming at V came to 0 bases and at J to 6 bases, leaving 0 bases not matched to a gene. In germline, CDR1 is MNHNY, CDR2 SVGAGI (reference sequence). The CDR3 consists of 14 residues. The CDR3 DNA sequence: TGTGCCAGCAGTTACTCGGACAGGGGTCAGCCCCAGCATTTT. Protein sequence: CASSYSDRGQPQHF.

V usage is TRBV9 and J usage is TRBJ2-3; 9 nucleotides align to TRBD2. Germline-derived CDR1 and CDR2 are SGDLS and YYNGEE. CDR3 length: 16 residues. Trimming at V came to 0 bases and at J to 6 bases, leaving 8 bases not matched to a gene. CDR3 in DNA: TGTGCCAGCAGCGTAGAGTTGCGGGGGGGATTGGATACGCAGTATTTT. Encoded protein: CASSVELRGGLDTQYF.

The V call is TRBV28, the J call TRBJ1-2, with TRBD1 identical over 10 bases. The V and J ends lost 5 bases and 6 bases, in that order; junction bases with no gene match: 15. This CDR3 spans 17 amino acids. The germline CDR1 and CDR2 sequences are MDHEN and SYDVKM. CDR3 DNA sequence: TGTGCCAGCAGTGGCCCCGGGGGACAGGGGCCCACTGATGGCTACACCTTC. Translation gives CASSGPGGQGPTDGYTF.

This clone has only a few counts. Distinct nucleotide sequences in the sample also encode this CDR3. The chain combines TRBV27 with TRBJ1-1, with D unclear. CDR3 length: 14 amino acids. Deletions cut 2 bases from V and 1 base from J, with 8 bases between. Germline V gene lookup returns CDR1 MNHEY and CDR2 SMNVEV (reference sequence). The CDR3 protein is CASSLGTGNTEAFF. CDR3 coding DNA: TGTGCCAGCAGTTTAGGCACGGGGAACACTGAAGCTTTCTTT.

The J gene is TRBJ2-2, the V gene TRBV6-5; D is uncertain. CDR3 size: 12 residues. Germline CDR1 and CDR2: MNHEY and SVGAGI. Trimming removed 7 bases at V and 6 bases at J, with 9 bases between. The CDR3 protein is CASTPYPGELFF. Here the CDR3 DNA reads TGTGCCAGCACCCCCTATCCCGGGGAGCTGTTTTTT.

The chain employs TRBV6-2 or TRBV6-3 and TRBJ2-3; a weak D match, TRBD1 (5 bases). Germline lookup yields CDR1 MNHEY and CDR2 SVGEGT. Trimming left V 6 bases short and J 3 bases short, with 19 bases between. The CDR3 totals 16 residues. CDR3 residues: CASSRLSGIRTDTQYF. The CDR3 DNA follows: TGTGCCAGCAGCCGACTCTCAGGGATTCGGACAGATACGCAGTATTTT.

The chain has TRBV5-6 and TRBJ2-3; 7 bases line up with TRBD2. Germline V gene sequence: CDR1 SGHDT, CDR2 YYEEEE. The junction had 7 bases not matched to a gene; V was cut back by 5 bases and J by 1 base. The CDR3 consists of 15 residues. CDR3 region: CASSGLVRGTDTQYF. The CDR3 DNA sequence: TGTGCCAGCAGTGGACTAGTCCGCGGCACAGATACGCAGTATTTT.

The chain combines TRBV24-1 with TRBJ2-7; TRBD1 matches 9 bases. V trimming: 6 bases; J trimming: 4 bases; junction bases outside the gene matches: 3. This CDR3 comprises 13 residues. Per germline, CDR1 KGHDR and CDR2 SFDVKD. CDR3: CATSRTGDYEQYF. CDR3 DNA: TGTGCCACCAGTCGGACAGGGGATTACGAGCAGTACTTC.

This chain joins TRBV19 and TRBJ2-1; TRBD1 agrees at 7 bases. This CDR3 comprises 16 residues. CDR1 and CDR2 from the germline V gene are LNHDA and SQIVND (reference sequence). Trimming cost V 4 bases and J 0 bases; bases outside gene matches: 6. This CDR3 reads CASSTRGRGSYNEQFF. The CDR3 coding sequence is TGTGCCAGTAGTACCAGGGGGAGAGGCTCCTACAATGAGCAGTTCTTC.

The chain uses TRBV6-5 and TRBJ2-7, with 7 bases identical to TRBD1. The CDR3 is 15 residues long. Germline V gene lookup returns CDR1 MNHEY and CDR2 SVGAGI. J gave up 0 bases and V 7 bases, and 9 bases lay outside the gene matches. In nucleotides, the CDR3 is TGTGCCAGCAACATCCTACAGGGGAGCTCCTACGAGCAGTACTTC. Protein product: CASNILQGSSYEQYF.

The CDR3 DNA sequence: TGTGCCAGCAGACATAACCCGGGACAGGGGGCTTACAATGAGCAGTTCTTC. Its translation: CASRHNPGQGAYNEQFF. The chain is built from TRBV5-5 and TRBJ2-1; 12 bases agree with TRBD1. The CDR3 runs to 17 residues. The germline V gene has CDR1 SGHKS and CDR2 YYEKEE (reference sequence). The V and J ends lost 5 bases and 4 bases, in that order; junction bases with no gene match: 10.

J is TRBJ1-1 and V is TRBV6-2 or TRBV6-3; weak D call: TRBD1 (5 bases). The CDR3 is made up of 15 amino acids. Germline V gene lookup returns CDR1 MNHEY and CDR2 SVGEGT. Trimming took off 4 bases at V and 0 bases at J, with 12 bases between the two ends. CDR3 amino acids: CASSLPMTVNTEAFF. The CDR3 nucleotides read TGTGCCAGCAGTTTACCTATGACAGTGAACACTGAAGCTTTCTTT.

The chain couples TRBV9 to TRBJ2-3, with a possible D match to TRBD1 (6 bases). CDR3 length: 13 residues. Germline V gene lookup returns CDR1 SGDLS and CDR2 YYNGEE. Trimming cost V 2 bases and J 8 bases, with 12 bases left between them. Written as DNA, the CDR3 is TGTGCCAGCAGCGTGGCGAGGGGGAGTACGCAGTATTTT. Amino acids: CASSVARGSTQYF.

The chain carries TRBV5-1 and TRBJ1-1; 11 bases are a match to TRBD1. This CDR3 is built from 15 residues. Germline V lookup: CDR1 SGHRS, CDR2 YFSETQ. V was clipped by 4 bases and J by 3 bases; unmatched bases: 5. CDR3 residues: CASSTGDRGDTEAFF. The CDR3 bases are TGCGCCAGCAGCACCGGGGACAGGGGGGACACTGAAGCTTTCTTT.

The chain is built from TRBV7-2 and TRBJ2-7; no firm D call. The V gene lost 0 bases and the J gene lost 7 bases, with 13 bases spanning the gap. Germline-derived CDR1 and CDR2 are SGHTA and FQGNSA. This CDR3 is built from 14 residues. Written as DNA, the CDR3 is TGTGCCAGCAGCTTAGCAGAGTCCCCGAGGGAGCAGTACTTC. It is translated as CASSLAESPREQYF.

The chain combines TRBV18 with TRBJ1-2; possible D gene TRBD1, 6 bases. Germline V CDR1 and CDR2: KGHSH, LQKENI. V was pared by 5 bases and J by 5 bases, with 15 bases between. The CDR3 has 14 residues. The CDR3 region has the DNA TGTGCCAGCTCATCCCGGGACACTACTTATGGCTACACCTTC. Residues: CASSSRDTTYGYTF.

This rearrangement joins TRBV24-1 to TRBJ2-5; D possibly corresponds to TRBD1 (7 bases). V lost 8 bases, J lost 5 bases, and 23 bases lay in between. CDR1 and CDR2 from the germline V gene are KGHDR and SFDVKD. This CDR3 spans 16 amino acids. The CDR3 loop reads CATTLIRGVIVETQYF. CDR3 sequence (DNA): TGTGCCACCACCCTGATCAGGGGGGTCATCGTGGAGACCCAGTACTTC.

This clone was detected once. The genes are TRBV3-1 (or the pseudogene TRBV3-2) and TRBJ1-5, with a possible D match to TRBD1 (5 bases). V was cut by 5 bases and J by 4 bases, with 9 bases left in between. Germline V lookup: CDR1 LGHDT, CDR2 YNNKEL (reference sequence). The length of the CDR3 is 13 residues. CDR3 DNA: TGTGCCAGCAGCGTCGACAGAAATCAGCCCCAGCATTTT. This translates into CASSVDRNQPQHF.

The V and J genes are TRBV11-3 and TRBJ2-1; TRBD2 matches 12 bases. CDR3 size: 14 residues. Germline assignment: CDR1 SGHNT and CDR2 YENEEA. Trimming cost V 2 bases and J 13 bases; bases outside gene matches: 6. The CDR3 loop is CASSLSTSGGYQFF. For the CDR3, the DNA is TGTGCCAGCAGCTTATCTACTAGCGGGGGGTACCAGTTCTTC. The whole variable domain, remainder taken from reference TRBV11-3 and TRBJ2-1, is EAGVVQSPRYKIIEKKQPVAFWCNPISGHNTLYWYLQNLGQGPELLIRYENEEAVDDSQLPKDRFSAERLKGVDSTLKIQPAELGDSAVYLCASSLSTSGGYQFFGPGTRLTVL.

The chain has TRBV2 and TRBJ1-2; D may be TRBD1 (5 bases). Trimming shortened V by 2 bases and J by 4 bases, and 11 bases separated the two germline ends. The CDR3 covers 14 residues. The germline gives CDR1 SNHLY, CDR2 FYNNEI. Here the CDR3 DNA reads TGTGCCAGCAGTGAATTGTCAGGGATCTATGGCTACACCTTC. It encodes CASSELSGIYGYTF.

The chain combines TRBV7-9 with TRBJ2-2, with 7 bases matching TRBD1. Germline V gene sequence: CDR1 SEHNR, CDR2 FQNEAQ (reference sequence). V was pared by 1 base and J by 4 bases, with 3 bases of the junction left unmatched. The CDR3 contains 15 residues. CDR3 sequence (DNA): TGTGCCAGCAGCTTAGAGACAGGGTTCACCGGGGAGCTGTTTTTT. Protein sequence: CASSLETGFTGELFF.